This T cell receptor beta chain emerged from a study of lymphopenia after photon versus proton radiotherapy. Concerning this clone: Its antigen remains unknown.

Only in-frame clones appear in the TCRdb table, and some are missing; sequencing was by immunoSEQ multiplex PCR. Found here are roughly 40,000 clones, about 86% of them singletons; the top ten hold under 13%. The CDR3 is made up of 15 amino acids. V was clipped by 0 bases and J by 4 bases, with 12 bases between them. Germline CDR1 SGHAT, CDR2 FQNNGV. Findings and caveats of the study: Better survival with proton therapy was suggested as possible, not demonstrated.

The sequence derives from a woman in her 70s with pancreatic cancer. Some clones in this sample may be carry-over from other donors' samples. This specimen was peripheral blood, taken from a patient treated with proton-based radiotherapy. The chain employs TRBV11-2 and TRBJ1-1; D ambiguous. The CDR3 region is CASSLDQTARTEAFF. As DNA, the CDR3 is TGTGCCAGCAGCTTAGATCAAACCGCTCGCACTGAAGCTTTCTTT.